This TCR beta chain was documented in a study of T cells in Graves' hyperthyroidism and ophthalmopathy. Study summary: The blood sample was taken at first diagnosis, before treatment began. Study-wide findings and caveats: A model of 13 V-J pairs discriminated ophthalmopathy from stable hyperthyroidism. Ophthalmopathy onset followed model prediction by a median around 6.6 months.

In this sample, this clonotype turned up many times. What it binds is not known. Duration under 3 months, a NOSPECS grade of at least 4, and a Clinical Activity Score of at least 3 characterized the ophthalmopathy patients. TCR beta CDR3 regions were amplified from RNA. HTBI primers were employed in a first-round RT-PCR of the TCR CDR3. MiXCR was run by TCRdb on the multiplex PCR reads, yielding one entry per CDR3 protein. This table holds fewer than 350,000 distinct CDR3 sequences, roughly 19% found once. CDR3 length equals 16 residues. Germline V lookup: CDR1 DFQATT, CDR2 SNEGSKA (reference sequence). V trimming: 1 base; J trimming: 7 bases; junction bases outside the gene matches: 8.

Sequenced sample: blood. The receptor was isolated from a man aged 45 to 65 with Graves' ophthalmopathy. This chain links TRBV20-1 with TRBJ2-5; 14 bases line up with TRBD2. CDR3 bases: TGCAGTGCTAGAGCCCGAGGACTAGCGGGAGGCGGGACCCAGTACTTC. This gives the protein CSARARGLAGGGTQYF.